This T cell receptor (beta chain) was retrieved from a study of CD8 T cells in ankylosing spondylitis. General study findings and limits: Some of the motif variants had earlier been found in reactive arthritis patients' fluid and blood. Reportedly, disease-linked clones are significantly enriched in ankylosing spondylitis patients' matched synovial fluid.

The table lists this clonotype with a few counts. Its antigen is not identified. TCRdb processed the 5' RACE reads anew with MiXCR; each CDR3 protein has one entry. The data show 250,000 to 350,000 distinct CDR3 sequences, around 18% seen once. Sequenced sample: blood, either unsorted or a sorted T cell fraction (not recorded which). This receptor was identified in a male donor with ankylosing spondylitis or in good health (not recorded which).

The DNA for the CDR3 is TGCGCCAGCAGCCCGATTCACGGGACAGGGCAAAACAATGAGCAGTTCTTC. Protein product: CASSPIHGTGQNNEQFF. This chain joins TRBV5-1 and TRBJ2-1; the match to TRBD1 covers 9 bases. Unmatched junction bases numbered 13, after V lost 4 bases and J lost 5 bases. Looked up from germline, CDR1 is SGHRS and CDR2 is YFSETQ. This CDR3 region has 17 residues.